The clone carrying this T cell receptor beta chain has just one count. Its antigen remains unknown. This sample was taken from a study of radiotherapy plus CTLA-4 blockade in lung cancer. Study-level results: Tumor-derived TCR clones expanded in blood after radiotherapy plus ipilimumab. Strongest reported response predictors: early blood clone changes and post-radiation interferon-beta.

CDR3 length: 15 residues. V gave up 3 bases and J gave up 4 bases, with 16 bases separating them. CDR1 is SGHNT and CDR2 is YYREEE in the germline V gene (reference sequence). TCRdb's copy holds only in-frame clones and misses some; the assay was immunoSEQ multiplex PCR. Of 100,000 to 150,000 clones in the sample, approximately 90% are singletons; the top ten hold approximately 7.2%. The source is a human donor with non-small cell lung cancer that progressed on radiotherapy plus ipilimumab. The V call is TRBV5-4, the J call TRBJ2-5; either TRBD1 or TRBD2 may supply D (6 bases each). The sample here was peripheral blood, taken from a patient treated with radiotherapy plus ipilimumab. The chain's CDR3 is CASSWGAGDTETQYF. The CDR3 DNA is TGTGCCAGCAGCTGGGGGGCGGGTGATACAGAGACCCAGTACTTC.